Described below is a single TCR beta chain sequence and its context. In the original workflow: Amplification of reference gene primers was used by the study to estimate nucleated cell counts. Sequencing was performed with immunoSEQ multiplex PCR; in TCRdb, only in-frame clones are kept and a portion is missing. The V and J calls and clone size were taken over from that table, and D and trimming were inferred from the DNA. The sample shows about 240,000 clones, about nine tenths of them seen only once. Enrollment of patients from Seattle took place during active infection, with longitudinal follow-up. The record originates from a study of blood T cell repertoires in COVID-19. About the study: Sites in the United States, Italy and Spain provided acute and convalescent COVID-19 samples. T cells, B-cell-depleted T cells, or PBMCs supplied cDNA or gDNA.

CDR1 and CDR2 (germline): MRHNA, SNTAGT. The CDR3 runs to 16 residues. Between the trimmed V and J ends, which lost 8 bases and 0 bases, there was a span of 14 bases. The specimen was peripheral blood. The gene calls are TRBV6-4 and TRBJ1-6; D may be TRBD1 (6 bases). This clonotype was obtained from a man aged 25 to 45 with COVID-19, enrolled during active disease. CDR3 sequence (DNA): TGTGCCAGCGTGGGGACACCCACCTCCTATAATTCACCCCTCCACTTT. Its protein product is CASVGTPTSYNSPLHF.